Below are 26 T cell receptor beta chains sequenced from a single sample in a study of cytomegalovirus exposure and HLA in healthy donors. The protocol was immunoSEQ multiplex PCR, while the TCRdb copy is restricted to in-frame clones and leaves out a portion. The sample lists roughly 130,000 clones; roughly 90% were seen once. The material sequenced was PBMCs. The receptors stem from a man younger than 40 in good health and CMV-seronegative.

This clone was picked up a small number of times. V usage is TRBV7-9 and J usage is TRBJ2-7, with D maybe TRBD2 (5 bases). V lost 2 bases to trimming and J lost 0 bases, with 11 bases between them. CDR3 size: 15 residues. Germline V gene data show CDR1 as SEHNR and CDR2 as FQNEAQ (reference sequence). The CDR3 DNA reads TGTGCCAGCAGCTTATCCCCACTAGTCTCCTACGAGCAGTACTTC. This encodes CASSLSPLVSYEQYF.

The rearrangement uses TRBV28 and TRBJ1-6; 9 bases are shared with TRBD1. CDR3 length: 16 residues. CDR1 is MDHEN and CDR2 is SYDVKM in the germline V gene. Trimming took 4 bases from V and 9 from J; bases not matched to a gene: 10. CDR3 in amino acids: CASSSARTGVSSPLHF. CDR3 DNA sequence: TGTGCCAGCAGTTCGGCTCGGACAGGGGTGAGTTCACCCCTCCACTTT.

V and J are TRBV4-1 and TRBJ1-4, with D uncertain. CDR1 MGHRA and CDR2 YSYEKL come from the germline V gene. Trimming took off 1 base at V and 6 bases at J, with 15 bases between the two ends. This CDR3 has 16 residues. CDR3 DNA sequence: TGCGCCAGCAGCCAAGTTATCGGGCAGGAGGATGAAAAACTGTTTTTT. As protein: CASSQVIGQEDEKLFF.

The gene calls are TRBV10-3 and TRBJ1-5, with D unresolved. The germline V gene encodes CDR1 ENHRY and CDR2 SYGVKD. Trimming removed 6 bases at V and 2 bases at J, with 11 bases between. The CDR3 totals 14 residues. Here the CDR3 DNA reads TGTGCCATCAGATCCTCGCAGGGCAATCAGCCCCAGCATTTT. Translated: CAIRSSQGNQPQHF.

The CDR3 loop is CASGLGWSSPTSTDTQYF. As DNA, the CDR3 is TGTGCTAGTGGTTTAGGCTGGAGCTCTCCTACTAGCACAGATACGCAGTATTTT. The gene calls are TRBV12-5 and TRBJ2-3; D unclear. There are 18 residues in the CDR3. Trimming left V 3 bases short and J 0 bases short, with 19 bases between. In germline, CDR1 is LGHNT, CDR2 FRNRAP.

The J gene is TRBJ2-7, the V gene TRBV4-2; 10 positions agree with TRBD1. Germline CDR1 is LGHNA and CDR2 is YNFKEQ. V was pared by 1 base and J by 2 bases, with 2 bases of the junction left unmatched. This CDR3 spans 15 amino acids. CDR3 sequence reads: CASSQGTGGPYEQYF. CDR3 sequence (DNA): TGTGCCAGCAGCCAAGGGACAGGGGGGCCCTACGAGCAGTACTTC.

V and J are TRBV27 and TRBJ1-1; D ambiguous. With 0 bases removed from V and 7 bases from J, the gap between germline ends came to 9 bases. CDR1 and CDR2 (germline): MNHEY, SMNVEV (reference sequence). The CDR3 has 13 residues. CDR3: CASSLSRGLEAFF. CDR3 sequence (DNA): TGTGCCAGCAGTTTATCCCGAGGCCTTGAAGCTTTCTTT.

The rearrangement links TRBV7-2 to TRBJ1-1; the D is unclear. Trimming cost V 1 base and J 5 bases, with 8 bases left between them. The CDR3 consists of 13 residues. Germline CDR1 reads SGHTA; CDR2 reads FQGNSA. The CDR3 spells CASSLVMRTEAFF. Here the CDR3 DNA reads TGTGCCAGCAGCTTAGTTATGAGAACTGAAGCTTTCTTT.

The genes are TRBV27 and TRBJ1-2, with 8 bases identical to TRBD1. The CDR3 is 13 residues long. V lost 10 bases to trimming and J lost 0 bases; unmatched junction nucleotides: 4. The germline gives CDR1 MNHEY, CDR2 SMNVEV (reference sequence). The CDR3 reads CATGQGPNYGYTF. In DNA, the CDR3 is TGTGCCACCGGACAGGGACCTAACTATGGCTACACCTTC.

The chain links TRBV6-5 to TRBJ1-5; unclear D gene. Germline lookup yields CDR1 MNHEY and CDR2 SVGAGI. The CDR3 is made up of 13 amino acids. V lost 5 bases to trimming and J lost 7 bases, with 12 bases between them. The DNA for the CDR3 is TGTGCCAGCAGTGCGAATAATGCACAGCCCCAGCATTTT. Its translation is CASSANNAQPQHF.

The chain employs TRBV6-5 and TRBJ2-3; 11 bases line up with TRBD1. The J segment lost 5 bases and the V segment lost 2 bases, leaving 3 bases of the junction unmatched. Germline V gene sequence: CDR1 MNHEY, CDR2 SVGAGI. CDR3 length: 15 amino acids. As DNA, the CDR3 is TGTGCCAGCAGTTACACCGGGACAGGGGGAGATACGCAGTATTTT. Protein: CASSYTGTGGDTQYF.

The chain uses TRBV18 and TRBJ1-5, with D perhaps TRBD1 (6 bases). CDR3 length: 17 amino acids. V lost 6 bases, J lost 3 bases, and 21 bases lay in between. The V gene's germline CDR1 is KGHSH and CDR2 LQKENI. CDR3 sequence (DNA): TGTGCCAGCTCTCTATTGATGGGGGGGCAAGACAATCAGCCCCAGCATTTT. It yields the protein CASSLLMGGQDNQPQHF.

This rearrangement joins TRBV6-5 to TRBJ1-5; D is unclear. CDR1 is MNHEY, CDR2 SVGAGI, per germline. CDR3 size: 13 residues. V lost 6 bases to trimming and J lost 7 bases, with 13 bases between them. The CDR3 is CASSPTRLQPQHF. CDR3 DNA: TGTGCCAGCAGCCCGACAAGGTTACAGCCCCAGCATTTT.

V gene TRBV19 combines with J gene TRBJ2-7; TRBD2 aligns across 11 bases. Germline V gene sequence: CDR1 LNHDA, CDR2 SQIVND (reference sequence). The CDR3 is made up of 15 amino acids. Germline trimming cut 2 bases from V and 0 bases from J; bases unmatched to any gene: 0. CDR3 coding DNA: TGTGCCAGTAGTATACTAGCGGGGGGCTCCTACGAGCAGTACTTC. Its translation is CASSILAGGSYEQYF.

The chain joins TRBV23-1 to TRBJ1-6, with D maybe TRBD1 (5 bases). TRBV23-1 falls under the ORF class, with uncertain function. The length of the CDR3 is 16 residues. Trimming cost V 2 bases and J 7 bases, with 15 bases left between them. The DNA of the CDR3 is TGCGCCAGCAGTCAAGCCGCGGGGGTGGGGAATTCACCCCTCCACTTT. Amino acid sequence: CASSQAAGVGNSPLHF.

V and J are TRBV7-9 and TRBJ2-7; D may be TRBD2 (5 bases). Trimming pared 0 bases from V and 2 bases from J, leaving 11 bases between. CDR1 SEHNR and CDR2 FQNEAQ come from the germline V gene (reference sequence). CDR3 length: 15 residues. CDR3 loop: CASSLAPDSAYEQYF. DNA of the CDR3: TGTGCCAGCAGCTTAGCTCCGGACTCGGCCTACGAGCAGTACTTC.

The CDR3 coding sequence is TGTGCCAGCAGCCCCCGGGGTGATTTGTACACTGAAGCTTTCTTT. It is translated as CASSPRGDLYTEAFF. The rearrangement uses TRBV5-6 and TRBJ1-1; D gene unclear. The V gene lost 4 bases and the J gene lost 3 bases, with 16 bases spanning the gap. The germline V gene has CDR1 SGHDT and CDR2 YYEEEE. The CDR3 is made up of 15 amino acids.

CDR3 amino acids: CASSHYGTGIYEQYF. The CDR3 region has the DNA TGCGCCAGCAGCCACTACGGGACAGGGATCTACGAGCAGTACTTC. The chain links TRBV4-1 to TRBJ2-5, with 9 bases identical to TRBD1. The DNA end is more similar to TRBJ2-7, so the J call may be wrong. CDR1 MGHRA and CDR2 YSYEKL come from the germline V gene. The CDR3 covers 15 residues.

Comments on this clone: This CDR3 is also generated by other DNA sequences in the sample. This chain links TRBV4-3 with TRBJ1-5; D uncertain. This CDR3 is 13 amino acids long. The V and J ends lost 0 bases and 4 bases respectively, with 4 bases between them. Germline CDR1 reads LGHNA; CDR2 reads YSLEER. The CDR3 DNA follows: TGCGCCAGCAGCCAAGATCTTAATCAGCCCCAGCATTTT. This encodes CASSQDLNQPQHF.

The count of this clone is one. The chain combines TRBV19 with TRBJ1-1; 9 bases fit TRBD1. Unmatched junction bases numbered 17, after V lost 8 bases and J lost 10 bases. Germline V gene sequence: CDR1 LNHDA, CDR2 SQIVND (reference sequence). The CDR3 is 15 residues long. CDR3 region: CASGDREPPAQGAFF. The CDR3 DNA reads TGTGCCAGTGGGGACAGGGAACCTCCGGCTCAAGGAGCTTTCTTT.

This clone appeared a few times. CDR3 DNA: TGTGCCAGCAGCCAAGATGGGACTAGCGGGGGCTACGAGCAGTACTTC. Amino acids: CASSQDGTSGGYEQYF. The V and J genes are TRBV7-9 and TRBJ2-7; 14 bases line up with TRBD2. The J segment lost 3 bases and the V segment lost 5 bases, leaving 6 bases of the junction unmatched. CDR3 size: 16 residues. Looked up from germline, CDR1 is SEHNR and CDR2 is FQNEAQ (reference sequence).

The chain recombines TRBV6-5 with TRBJ2-7, with D perhaps TRBD1 (5 bases). The V gene lost 5 bases and the J gene lost 2 bases, with 10 bases spanning the gap. CDR1 and CDR2 (germline): MNHEY, SVGAGI. CDR3 length equals 13 residues. CDR3: CASSLGPTYEQYF. Here the CDR3 DNA reads TGTGCCAGCAGTCTGGGGCCCACCTACGAGCAGTACTTC.

This chain connects TRBV28 to TRBJ1-4, with a weak D call TRBD1 (5 bases). The V and J ends lost 6 bases and 5 bases respectively, with 13 bases between them. Per germline, CDR1 MDHEN and CDR2 SYDVKM. This CDR3 spans 14 amino acids. The CDR3 bases are TGTGCCAGCAGCCTTCTAAAGGGGAATGAAAAACTGTTTTTT. This encodes CASSLLKGNEKLFF.

The V gene is TRBV7-6, the J gene TRBJ2-1; 9 bases line up with TRBD1. V gave up 5 bases and J gave up 0 bases; unmatched junction bases: 2. CDR1 SGHVS and CDR2 FNYEAQ come from the germline V gene. The CDR3 sequence is 15 residues long. CDR3 loop: CASSPTGGSYNEQFF. CDR3 in DNA: TGTGCCAGCAGCCCGACAGGGGGCTCCTACAATGAGCAGTTCTTC.

J is TRBJ1-4 and V is TRBV25-1, with 12 bases fitting TRBD1. CDR1 is MGHDK, CDR2 SYGVNS, per germline. Germline trimming cut 2 bases from V and 5 bases from J; bases unmatched to any gene: 6. The CDR3 runs to 17 residues. The DNA of the CDR3 is TGTGCCAGCAGTGAACCGGGACAGGGGGCCTTCAATGAAAAACTGTTTTTT. Protein sequence: CASSEPGQGAFNEKLFF. Full variable domain (remainder filled in from reference TRBV25-1 and TRBJ1-4): EADIYQTPRYLVIGTGKKITLECSQTMGHDKMYWYQQDPGMELHLIHYSYGVNSTEKGDLSSESTVSRIRTEHFPLTLESARPSHTSQYLCASSEPGQGAFNEKLFFGSGTQLSVL.

The chain combines TRBV28 with TRBJ2-5; perhaps TRBD2 as D (5 bases). With 3 bases removed from V and 5 bases from J, the gap between germline ends came to 16 bases. The CDR3 runs to 15 residues. Germline V lookup: CDR1 MDHEN, CDR2 SYDVKM. CDR3 bases: TGTGCCAGCAGTTTCGGCGGCGGTCCGGGGGAGACCCAGTACTTC. Translation gives CASSFGGGPGETQYF.